One TCR beta chain is described in this entry. Other DNA sequences of this sample code for an identical CDR3. TCRdb keeps only in-frame clones here, not all; method: immunoSEQ multiplex PCR. Counted here are around 1.9 million clones, 90% to 95% occurring once; the ten biggest clones make up roughly 1.7%. The data were taken from a study of shared clonotypes between healthy human individuals. In the naive CD8 group, cells lacked CD45RO and were positively selected for CCR7, so terminally differentiated effector memory CD45RA+ cells were left out. CDR3 length: 11 residues. V was trimmed by 3 bases and J by 10 bases, leaving 7 bases between them. Germline V gene data show CDR1 as SGHAT and CDR2 as FQNNGV.

Input material: naive CD8+ T cells from PBMCs. The V gene is TRBV11-2, the J gene TRBJ2-1; D is ambiguous. The receptor was derived from a man between 18 and 35 years old in good health. Some clones in this sample may be carry-over from other donors' samples. The CDR3 sequence is CASSFGPEQFF. Here the CDR3 DNA reads TGTGCCAGCAGCTTTGGGCCGGAGCAGTTCTTC.